The next 19 T cell receptor beta chains were all read from a single sample in a study of shared clonotypes between healthy human individuals. Libraries were prepared by immunoSEQ multiplex PCR; TCRdb keeps only in-frame clonotypes and omits some of them. The table records roughly 2,500,000 clones, 90% to 95% of them present only once. Sequencing input: naive CD4+ T cells from PBMCs. Subset reported: CD45RA+ positively selected. These receptors were collected from a man aged 18 to 35 in good health. Some clones in this sample may be carry-over from other donors' samples.

A word on this clone: The sample carries other DNA sequences with the same CDR3. This chain connects TRBV6-5 to TRBJ2-7; D gene unclear. The germline V gene has CDR1 MNHEY and CDR2 SVGAGI. V lost 2 bases and J 0 bases, leaving 5 bases between the germline ends. The CDR3 runs to 13 residues. The CDR3 sequence: CASSYRSSYEQYF. CDR3 coding DNA: TGTGCCAGCAGTTACAGGAGCTCCTACGAGCAGTACTTC.

J is TRBJ1-4 and V is TRBV6-1; D may be TRBD1 (5 bases). CDR3 length: 14 amino acids. V shed 3 bases and J shed 6 bases, with 11 bases lying between them. CDR1 MNHNS and CDR2 SASEGT come from the germline V gene. The CDR3 bases are TGTGCCAGCAGTGAGGAAGGGACTCATGAAAAACTGTTTTTT. Its translation is CASSEEGTHEKLFF.

The chain couples TRBV9 to TRBJ2-1; TRBD1 is a possible D gene (6 bases). V dropped 4 bases and J dropped 7 bases, with 18 bases sitting between them. The length of the CDR3 is 15 residues. Germline CDR1 is SGDLS and CDR2 is YYNGEE. The CDR3 coding sequence is TGTGCCAGCAGCCTGGACAGCCACTTGGGGAATGAGCAGTTCTTC. Translating gives CASSLDSHLGNEQFF.

V and J are TRBV27 and TRBJ1-1; no clear D gene. The CDR3 is 16 residues long. CDR1 and CDR2 from the germline V gene are MNHEY and SMNVEV (reference sequence). The V and J ends lost 3 bases and 1 base respectively, with 15 bases between them. As DNA, the CDR3 is TGTGCCAGCAGTTTCTACCCTTCGACGGGGAACACTGAAGCTTTCTTT. It codes for CASSFYPSTGNTEAFF.

This clone has a handful of counts. The chain joins TRBV7-9 to TRBJ1-5; tentatively, D is TRBD1 (5 bases). Germline CDR1 reads SEHNR; CDR2 reads FQNEAQ (reference sequence). The CDR3 runs to 16 residues. V lost 5 bases, J lost 0 bases, and 14 bases lay in between. The CDR3 DNA sequence: TGTGCCAGCAGCGATGGACACCAATATAGCAATCAGCCCCAGCATTTT. Translating gives CASSDGHQYSNQPQHF.

The chain recombines TRBV10-3 with TRBJ1-1; D might be TRBD1 (5 bases). Germline V lookup: CDR1 ENHRY, CDR2 SYGVKD. This CDR3 comprises 14 residues. Between the trimmed V and J ends, which lost 2 bases and 1 base, there was a span of 8 bases. The DNA of the CDR3 is TGTGCCATCAGTGAGAGACAGTCGAACACTGAAGCTTTCTTT. This encodes CAISERQSNTEAFF.

The CDR3 DNA sequence: TGTGCCAGCAGCCCGAGGGGGGGGTCCCAGCTCTCCGAGCAGTACTTC. Translating it yields CASSPRGGSQLSEQYF. The genes are TRBV7-2 and TRBJ2-7; weak D call: TRBD2 (7 bases). Germline loops: CDR1 SGHTA, CDR2 FQGNSA. Trimming removed 5 bases from V and 6 bases from J, with 23 bases in between. This CDR3 has 16 amino acids.

The CDR3 nucleotides are TGTGCCAGCTCACCACCAGGTATCGACATTCAGTACTTC. Its protein is CASSPPGIDIQYF. The rearrangement uses TRBV18 and TRBJ2-4; no firm D call. V gave up 0 bases and J gave up 8 bases, with 8 bases separating them. There are 13 residues in the CDR3. In germline, CDR1 is KGHSH, CDR2 LQKENI. The whole variable domain, remainder taken from reference TRBV18 and TRBJ2-4, is NAGVMQNPRHLVRRRGQEARLRCSPMKGHSHVYWYRQLPEEGLKFMVYLQKENIIDESGMPKERFSAEFPKEGPSILRIQQVVRGDSAAYFCASSPPGIDIQYFGAGTRLSVL.

Concerning this clone itself: The same CDR3 can be traced to other DNA sequences in this sample. The chain has TRBV28 and TRBJ1-1; no clear D gene. Germline CDR1 and CDR2: MDHEN and SYDVKM. The CDR3 spans 13 residues. V dropped 2 bases and J dropped 1 base, with 5 bases sitting between them. CDR3 in amino acids: CASSLGGNTEAFF. The DNA for the CDR3 is TGTGCCAGCAGTTTAGGAGGGAACACTGAAGCTTTCTTT.

For this clone: Different DNA sequences within this sample yield the same CDR3. V gene TRBV10-3 combines with J gene TRBJ2-3; TRBD2 matches at 9 bases. Trimming took 10 bases from V and 0 from J; bases not matched to a gene: 5. CDR1 and CDR2 from the germline V gene are ENHRY and SYGVKD. The CDR3 spans 14 residues. CDR3: CATRLADSTDTQYF. Written as DNA, the CDR3 is TGTGCCACCCGACTAGCGGACAGCACAGATACGCAGTATTTT.

Note on this clone: Additional DNA sequences in this sample encode the identical CDR3. The chain employs TRBV5-4 and TRBJ2-5; D possibly uses TRBD1 or TRBD2 (5 bases each). Trimming took 0 bases from V and 4 from J, leaving 7 bases between them. This CDR3 has 13 amino acids. Germline CDR1 is SGHNT and CDR2 is YYREEE (reference sequence). The CDR3 region is CASSLGGVETQYF. The CDR3, as DNA: TGTGCCAGCAGCTTGGGAGGGGTAGAGACCCAGTACTTC.

The J gene is TRBJ2-3, the V gene TRBV7-3; 9 positions agree with TRBD2. The CDR3 loop spans 15 amino acids. J was trimmed by 6 bases and V by 5 bases; bases with no gene match: 9. Per germline, CDR1 SGHTA and CDR2 FQGTGA. CDR3: CASSPLSGRADTQYF. The CDR3 nucleotides read TGTGCCAGCAGCCCCCTTAGCGGGAGAGCCGATACGCAGTATTTT.

V and J are TRBV5-6 and TRBJ2-4; 9 nucleotides agree with TRBD2. Germline values: CDR1 SGHDT, CDR2 YYEEEE. The CDR3 runs 14 residues. J was trimmed by 6 bases and V by 7 bases; bases with no gene match: 8. CDR3 amino acids: CASYFRTSVNIQYF. In DNA, the CDR3 is TGTGCCAGCTACTTCCGGACTAGCGTAAACATTCAGTACTTC.

The rearrangement links TRBV18 to TRBJ2-6; D remains unclear. V lost 3 bases and J lost 0, with 9 bases in between. The CDR3 spans 16 residues. The germline V gene encodes CDR1 KGHSH and CDR2 LQKENI. CDR3 residues: CASSPQFLSGANVLTF. DNA for the CDR3: TGTGCCAGCTCACCCCAATTCCTCTCTGGGGCCAACGTCCTGACTTTC.

V and J are TRBV5-1 and TRBJ2-7; 11 bases are shared with TRBD2. With 0 bases clipped from V and 5 bases from J, the junction kept 4 bases outside the gene matches. Germline CDR1 and CDR2: SGHRS and YFSETQ. This CDR3 region has 15 residues. The CDR3 region is CASSLEGTSGHEQYF. CDR3 in DNA: TGCGCCAGCAGCTTGGAAGGGACTAGCGGCCACGAGCAGTACTTC. The whole variable domain, filled in from reference TRBV5-1 and TRBJ2-7, reads KAGVTQTPRYLIKTRGQQVTLSCSPISGHRSVSWYQQTPGQGLQFLFEYFSETQRNKGNFPGRFSGRQFSNSRSEMNVSTLELGDSALYLCASSLEGTSGHEQYFGPGTRLTVT.

J is TRBJ1-2 and V is TRBV2, with unresolved D. This CDR3 has 15 residues. V was pared by 3 bases and J by 3 bases, with 14 bases between. Germline-derived CDR1 and CDR2 are SNHLY and FYNNEI. CDR3 sequence (DNA): TGTGCCAGCAGTGACCGCAGCCCCTGGGACTATGGCTACACCTTC. This gives the protein CASSDRSPWDYGYTF. Looking up the rest from reference TRBV2 and TRBJ1-2 gives the full variable domain: EPEVTQTPSHQVTQMGQEVILRCVPISNHLYFYWYRQILGQKVEFLVSFYNNEISEKSEIFDDQFSVERPDGSNFTLKIRSTKLEDSAMYFCASSDRSPWDYGYTFGSGTRLTVV.

The genes are TRBV9 and TRBJ2-1; the match to TRBD1 covers 12 bases. The CDR3 has 17 residues. Per the germline V gene, CDR1 is SGDLS and CDR2 is YYNGEE. Trimming removed 5 bases from V and 6 bases from J; junction bases left unmatched: 12. The CDR3, as DNA: TGTGCCAGCAGTCTTCTTCCCGGGACAGGGGGCGTCAATGAGCAGTTCTTC. Its protein product is CASSLLPGTGGVNEQFF.

This chain joins TRBV5-1 and TRBJ2-2, with TRBD1 matching 9 bases. Germline loops: CDR1 SGHRS, CDR2 YFSETQ. With 4 bases clipped from V and 2 bases from J, the junction kept 6 bases outside the gene matches. The CDR3 has 16 amino acids. CDR3: CASSTRTGANTGELFF. As DNA, the CDR3 is TGCGCCAGCAGCACCCGGACAGGGGCCAACACCGGGGAGCTGTTTTTT.

The J gene is TRBJ2-1, the V gene TRBV6-6; 11 bases are a match to TRBD2. V was clipped by 4 bases and J by 9 bases; unmatched bases: 5. The CDR3 is 14 residues long. CDR1 is MNHNY and CDR2 is SVGAGI in the germline V gene (reference sequence). CDR3 in DNA: TGTGCCAGCAGTTCGTTAGCGGGAGGGGGTGAGCAGTTCTTC. Protein product: CASSSLAGGGEQFF.